The text below deals with one T cell receptor (beta chain). Its cognate antigen is unknown. This specimen belongs to a study of OX40 agonist ivuxolimab in advanced cancers. Study at large: Ivuxolimab was administered intravenously to patients at 0.01 to 10 mg/kg every 2 weeks. Study-wide results and limits: Among the lowest levels of clonal expansion were found in partial responders at 0.1-3.0 mg/kg. By week 6 at 0.1 to 3.0 mg/kg, blood CD4+ and CD8+ T cells had expanded clonally.

V lost 4 bases and J 10 bases, leaving 17 bases between the germline ends. The CDR3 totals 14 residues. Germline V gene data show CDR1 as SGHTA and CDR2 as FQGNSA. TCRdb keeps only in-frame clones here, not all; method: immunoSEQ multiplex PCR. The data contain around 97,000 clones, about nine tenths of them seen just once; the ten biggest clones take up around 5.9%. Source: CD4+ or CD8+ T cells sorted from blood, taken in a trial of the OX40 agonist ivuxolimab. V gene TRBV7-2 combines with J gene TRBJ2-1, with a weak D call TRBD1 (5 bases). The receptor's source is an adult with an advanced solid tumor such as melanoma, head and neck, liver or kidney cancer. CDR3 DNA sequence: TGTGCCAGCAGCTCCCAAAGCAGGGTAGAGGAGCAGTTCTTC. This gives the protein CASSSQSRVEEQFF.